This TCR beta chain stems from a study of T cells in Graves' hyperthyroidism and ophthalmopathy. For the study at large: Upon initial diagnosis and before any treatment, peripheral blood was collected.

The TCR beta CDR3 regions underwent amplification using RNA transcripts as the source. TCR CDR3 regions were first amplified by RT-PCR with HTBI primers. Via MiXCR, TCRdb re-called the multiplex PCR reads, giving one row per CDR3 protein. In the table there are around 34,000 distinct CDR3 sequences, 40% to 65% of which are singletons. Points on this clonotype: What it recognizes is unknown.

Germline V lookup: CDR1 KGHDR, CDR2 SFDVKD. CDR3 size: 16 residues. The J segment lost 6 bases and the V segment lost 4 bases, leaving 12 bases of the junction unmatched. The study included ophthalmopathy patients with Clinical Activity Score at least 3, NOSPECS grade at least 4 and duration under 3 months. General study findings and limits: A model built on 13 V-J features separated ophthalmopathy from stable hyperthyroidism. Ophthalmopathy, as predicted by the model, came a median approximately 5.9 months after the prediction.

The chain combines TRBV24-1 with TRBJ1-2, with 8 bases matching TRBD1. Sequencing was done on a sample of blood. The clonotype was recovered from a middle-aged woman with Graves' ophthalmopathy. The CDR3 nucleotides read TGTGCCACCAGTGACCGATGGACAGGGTCGGTTGATGGCTACACCTTC. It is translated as CATSDRWTGSVDGYTF.